In its sample, the clone carrying this TCR beta chain was seen a few times. Its antigen is unidentified. This record belongs to a study of T cell repertoires in cytomegalovirus infection. Study-wide background: Alongside well-studied HLA-B-restricted CMV epitopes, recently identified HLA-C-restricted CMV epitopes were also used. Whole-study results and caveats: The response measured ex vivo was dominated by TCR beta clonotypes (HLA-C-restricted and CMV-specific). Using cumulative public TCR beta family frequency, the authors identified those who carried CMV together with the relevant HLA.

MiXCR was run by TCRdb on the reads, yielding one entry per CDR3 protein. Counted here are about 58,000 distinct CDR3 sequences, around a fifth occurring once; the ten biggest clones make up roughly two thirds. The sequencing used CD8+ T cells from cultured PBMCs, collected from culture after CMV antigen stimulation. The clonotype was recovered from a human donor in good health (CMV status not recorded). Some clones in this sample may be carry-over from other donors' samples.

The CDR3 region is CSARGRTTVDDFF. In DNA form, the CDR3 reads TGCAGTGCTAGAGGTCGGACTACAGTTGATGATTTCTTT. The chain joins TRBV20-1 to TRBJ1-1, with D uncertain. Trimming took off 1 base at V and 13 bases at J, with 19 bases between the two ends. This CDR3 comprises 13 residues. CDR1 and CDR2 from the germline V gene are DFQATT and SNEGSKA (reference sequence).